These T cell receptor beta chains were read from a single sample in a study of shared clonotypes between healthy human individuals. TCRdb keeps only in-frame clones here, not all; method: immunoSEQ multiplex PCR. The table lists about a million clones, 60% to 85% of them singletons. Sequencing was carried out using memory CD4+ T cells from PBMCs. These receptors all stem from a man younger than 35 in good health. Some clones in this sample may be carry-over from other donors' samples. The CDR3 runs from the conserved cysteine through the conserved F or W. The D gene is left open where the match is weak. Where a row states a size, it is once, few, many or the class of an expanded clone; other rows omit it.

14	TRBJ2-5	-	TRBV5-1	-	TGCGCCAGCAGCTTGGGAGGGACCCAAGAGACCCAGTACTTC	CASSLGGTQETQYF
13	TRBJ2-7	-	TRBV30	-	TGTGCCTGGAGCCAAGGACCACCGGGAGAGCAGTACTTC	CAWSQGPPGEQYF
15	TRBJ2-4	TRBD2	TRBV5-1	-	TGCGCCAGCAGCCCGGGCGGGAGGTGGGAAAACATTCAGTACTTC	CASSPGGRWENIQYF
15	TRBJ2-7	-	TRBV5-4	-	TGTGCCAGCAGAGTTGGACAGACGAGCTCCTACGAGCAGTACTTC	CASRVGQTSSYEQYF
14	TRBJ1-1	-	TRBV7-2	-	TGTGCCAGCAGCCGGCAAGTTTCCCATAATGAAGCTTTCTTT	CASSRQVSHNEAFF
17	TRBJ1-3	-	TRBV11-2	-	TGTGCCAGCAGCTTAGGACGCAGGGGACACTCTGGAAACACCATATATTTT	CASSLGRRGHSGNTIYF
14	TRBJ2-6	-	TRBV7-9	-	TGTGCCAGCAGCTTCTCCTCTGGGGCCAACGTCCTGACTTTC	CASSFSSGANVLTF
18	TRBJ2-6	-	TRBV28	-	TGTGCCAGCAGTTCCAGCCGGGGAACCTTCGGCTGGGCCAACGTCCTGACTTTC	CASSSSRGTFGWANVLTF
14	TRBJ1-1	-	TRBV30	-	TGTGCCTGGAGCACCAGGGGCATGAACACTGAAGCTTTCTTT	CAWSTRGMNTEAFF
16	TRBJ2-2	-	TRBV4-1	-	TGCGCCAGCAGCCAAGTGGCCGGAGCGGTTACCGGGGAGCTGTTTTTT	CASSQVAGAVTGELFF
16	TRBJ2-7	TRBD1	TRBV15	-	TGTGCCACCAGCAGGGCCAGGACAGGGCTATCCTACGAGCAGTACTTC	CATSRARTGLSYEQYF
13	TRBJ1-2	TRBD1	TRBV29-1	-	TGCAGCGCTAACCCGACAGGGAACTATGGCTACACCTTC	CSANPTGNYGYTF
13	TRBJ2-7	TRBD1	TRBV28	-	TGTGCCAGCCATGGGACAGCCACCTACGAGCAGTACTTC	CASHGTATYEQYF
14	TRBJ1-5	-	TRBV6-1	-	TGTGCCAGCAGAAATATCTATAGCAATCAGCCCCAGCATTTT	CASRNIYSNQPQHF
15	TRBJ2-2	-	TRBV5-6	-	TGTGCCAGCAGCTTGAGGACAACGAACACCGGGGAGCTGTTTTTT	CASSLRTTNTGELFF
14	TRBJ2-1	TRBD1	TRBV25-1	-	TGTGCCAGCAGTGGGCCACCCCAACAGGGGGAGCAGTTCTTC	CASSGPPQQGEQFF
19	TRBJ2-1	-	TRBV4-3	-	TGCGCCAGCAGCCGGGGCCGGTGGGGACCCGGGGATAGCGCGTGGGAGCAGTTCTTC	CASSRGRWGPGDSAWEQFF
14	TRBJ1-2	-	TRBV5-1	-	TGCGCCAGCAACCCCACAGGGTCTAACTATGGCTACACCTTC	CASNPTGSNYGYTF
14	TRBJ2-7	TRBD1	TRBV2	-	TGTGCCAGCAGCAGGACAGGGTCCTCCTACGAGCAGTACTTC	CASSRTGSSYEQYF
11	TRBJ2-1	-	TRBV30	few	TGTGCCTGGAGGATGGTAGGGGTCCAGTTCTTC	CAWRMVGVQFF
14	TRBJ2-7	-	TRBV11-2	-	TGTGCCGCAGGCGAGCCAGGGCGCTCCTACGAGCAGTACTTC	CAAGEPGRSYEQYF
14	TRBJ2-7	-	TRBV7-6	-	TGTGCCAGCAGCTTTAAGGGGGAGTACAACGAGCAGTACTTC	CASSFKGEYNEQYF
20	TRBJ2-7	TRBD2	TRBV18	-	TGTGCCAGCTCACCTACTCCAGGGACTAGCGGAGCCGGCAGCTCCTACGAGCAGTACTTC	CASSPTPGTSGAGSSYEQYF
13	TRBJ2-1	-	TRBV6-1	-	TGTGCCAGCAGTGACACGTACTACAATGAGCAGTTCTTC	CASSDTYYNEQFF
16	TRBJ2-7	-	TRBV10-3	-	TGTGCCATCAGTGGAACCAAGAGGCAGGGACCCTACGAGCAGTACTTC	CAISGTKRQGPYEQYF
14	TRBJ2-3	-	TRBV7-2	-	TGTGCCAGCAGCTTAGGAAGGAGCACAGATACGCAGTATTTT	CASSLGRSTDTQYF
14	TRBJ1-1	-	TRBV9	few	TGTGCCAGCAGCGCGACTTGGACGAACACTGAAGCTTTCTTT	CASSATWTNTEAFF
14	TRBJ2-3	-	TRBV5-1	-	TGCGCCAGCAGCTTTGACACCGGCACAGATACGCAGTATTTT	CASSFDTGTDTQYF
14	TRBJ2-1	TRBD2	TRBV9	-	TGTGCCAGCAGCGTAGGGGGGACTAGCGGGACTTTGTTCTTC	CASSVGGTSGTLFF
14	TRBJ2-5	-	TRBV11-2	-	TGTGCCAGCAGCGATAGACGAGGCCAAGAGACCCAGTACTTC	CASSDRRGQETQYF
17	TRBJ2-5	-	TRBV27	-	TGTGCCAGCAGTTTATCGGGATGGGGGACACGGGGCGAGACCCAGTACTTC	CASSLSGWGTRGETQYF
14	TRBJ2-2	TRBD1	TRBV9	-	TGTGCCAGCAGCATAAACAGGGGTACCGGGGAGCTGTTTTTT	CASSINRGTGELFF
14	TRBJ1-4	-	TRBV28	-	TGTGCCAGCAGTTTAGGTGGGTCGGTAGAAAAACTGTTTTTT	CASSLGGSVEKLFF
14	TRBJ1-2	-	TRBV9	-	TGTGCCAGCAGCGTAGTGGGGGCGGGCTATGGCTACACCTTC	CASSVVGAGYGYTF
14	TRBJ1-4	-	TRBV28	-	TGTGCCAGCAGGTATGCGGGGGCGGATGAAAAACTGTTTTTT	CASRYAGADEKLFF
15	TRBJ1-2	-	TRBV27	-	TGTGCCAGCAGTTTACTAGCAGATCGAAACTATGGCTACACCTTC	CASSLLADRNYGYTF
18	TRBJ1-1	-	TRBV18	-	TGTGCCAGCTCACCACGGGGGGGCTCGGGAACGGCGAACACTGAAGCTTTCTTT	CASSPRGGSGTANTEAFF